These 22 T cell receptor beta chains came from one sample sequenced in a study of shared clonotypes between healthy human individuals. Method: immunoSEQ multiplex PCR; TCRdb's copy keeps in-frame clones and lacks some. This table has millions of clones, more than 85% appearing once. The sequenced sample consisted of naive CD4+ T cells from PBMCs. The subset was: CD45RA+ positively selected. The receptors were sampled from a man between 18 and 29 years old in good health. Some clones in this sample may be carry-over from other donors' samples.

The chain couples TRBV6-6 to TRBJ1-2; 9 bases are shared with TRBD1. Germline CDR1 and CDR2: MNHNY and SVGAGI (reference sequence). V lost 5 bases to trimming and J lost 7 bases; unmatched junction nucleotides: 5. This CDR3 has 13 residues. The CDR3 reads CASSQQGALGYTF. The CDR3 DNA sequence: TGTGCCAGCAGTCAACAGGGGGCGCTTGGCTACACCTTC.

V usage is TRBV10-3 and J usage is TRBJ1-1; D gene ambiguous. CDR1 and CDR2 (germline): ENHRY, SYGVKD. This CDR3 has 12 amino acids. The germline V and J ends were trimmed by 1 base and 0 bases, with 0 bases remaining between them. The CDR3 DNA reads TGTGCCATCAGTGAGTTGAACACTGAAGCTTTCTTT. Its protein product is CAISELNTEAFF.

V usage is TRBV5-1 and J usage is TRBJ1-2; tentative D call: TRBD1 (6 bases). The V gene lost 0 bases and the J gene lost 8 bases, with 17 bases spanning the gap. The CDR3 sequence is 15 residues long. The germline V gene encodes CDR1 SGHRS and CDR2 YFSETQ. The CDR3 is CASSLEGGPAQGYTF. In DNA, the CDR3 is TGCGCCAGCAGCTTGGAAGGGGGGCCGGCCCAAGGCTACACCTTC. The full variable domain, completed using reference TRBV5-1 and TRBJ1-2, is KAGVTQTPRYLIKTRGQQVTLSCSPISGHRSVSWYQQTPGQGLQFLFEYFSETQRNKGNFPGRFSGRQFSNSRSEMNVSTLELGDSALYLCASSLEGGPAQGYTFGSGTRLTVV.

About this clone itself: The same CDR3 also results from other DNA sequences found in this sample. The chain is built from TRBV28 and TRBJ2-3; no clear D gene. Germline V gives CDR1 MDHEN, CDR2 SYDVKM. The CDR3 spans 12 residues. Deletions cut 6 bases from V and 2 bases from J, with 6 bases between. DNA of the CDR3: TGTGCCAGCAGCCCACCCACAGATACGCAGTATTTT. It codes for CASSPPTDTQYF.

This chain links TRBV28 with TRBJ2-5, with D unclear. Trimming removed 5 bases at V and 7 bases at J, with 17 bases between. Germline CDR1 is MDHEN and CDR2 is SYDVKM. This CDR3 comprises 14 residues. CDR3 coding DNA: TGTGCCAGCAGTACTGCAGGCCCCATGGGGACCCAGTACTTC. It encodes CASSTAGPMGTQYF. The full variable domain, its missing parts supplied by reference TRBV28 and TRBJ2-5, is DVKVTQSSRYLVKRTGEKVFLECVQDMDHENMFWYRQDPGLGLRLIYFSYDVKMKEKGDIPEGYSVSREKKERFSLILESASTNQTSMYLCASSTAGPMGTQYFGPGTRLLVL.

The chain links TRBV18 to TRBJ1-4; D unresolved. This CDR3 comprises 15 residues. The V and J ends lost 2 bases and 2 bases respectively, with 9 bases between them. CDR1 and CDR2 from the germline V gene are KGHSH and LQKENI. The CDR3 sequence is CASSPVDGTNEKLFF. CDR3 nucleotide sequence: TGTGCCAGCTCACCAGTGGACGGTACTAATGAAAAACTGTTTTTT.

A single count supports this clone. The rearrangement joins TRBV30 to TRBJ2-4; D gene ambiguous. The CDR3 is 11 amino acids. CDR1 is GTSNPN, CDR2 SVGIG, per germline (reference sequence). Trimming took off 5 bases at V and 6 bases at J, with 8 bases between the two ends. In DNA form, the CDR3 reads TGTGCCTGGGGGCTGGGAAACATTCAGTACTTC. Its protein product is CAWGLGNIQYF. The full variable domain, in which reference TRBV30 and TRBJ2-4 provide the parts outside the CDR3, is SQTIHQWPATLVQPVGSPLSLECTVEGTSNPNLYWYRQAAGRGLQLLFYSVGIGQISSEVPQNLSASRPQDRQFILSSKKLLLSDSGFYLCAWGLGNIQYFGAGTRLSVL.

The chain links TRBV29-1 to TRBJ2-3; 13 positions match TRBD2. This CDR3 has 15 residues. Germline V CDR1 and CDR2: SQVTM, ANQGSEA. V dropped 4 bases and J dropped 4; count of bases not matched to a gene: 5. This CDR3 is CSVVLAGGPSDTQYF. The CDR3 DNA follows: TGCAGCGTTGTACTAGCGGGAGGGCCCTCAGATACGCAGTATTTT.

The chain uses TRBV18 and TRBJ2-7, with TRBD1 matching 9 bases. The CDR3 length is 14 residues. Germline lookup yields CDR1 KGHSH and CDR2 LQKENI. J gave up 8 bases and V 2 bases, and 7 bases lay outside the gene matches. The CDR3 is CASSPLGTGNQQYF. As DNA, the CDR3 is TGTGCCAGCTCACCATTAGGGACAGGGAACCAGCAGTACTTC.

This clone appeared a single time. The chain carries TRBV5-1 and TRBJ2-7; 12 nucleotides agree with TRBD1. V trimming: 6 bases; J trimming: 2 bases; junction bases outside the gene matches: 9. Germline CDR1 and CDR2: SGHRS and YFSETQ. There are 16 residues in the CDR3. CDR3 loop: CASNPGGTGGPYEQYF. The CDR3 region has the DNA TGCGCCAGCAACCCCGGCGGGACAGGGGGCCCCTACGAGCAGTACTTC.

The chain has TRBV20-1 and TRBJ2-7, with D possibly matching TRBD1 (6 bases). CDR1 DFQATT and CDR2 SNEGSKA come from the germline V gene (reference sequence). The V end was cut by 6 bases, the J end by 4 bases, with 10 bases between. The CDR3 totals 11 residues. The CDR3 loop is CSARGWYEQYF. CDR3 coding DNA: TGCAGTGCAAGGGGGTGGTACGAGCAGTACTTC.

CDR3 in DNA: TGTGCCAGCAGCAAGGGGCTAGCGGTCGATTTCACAGATACGCAGTATTTT. Protein: CASSKGLAVDFTDTQYF. The chain uses TRBV21-1 and TRBJ2-3; TRBD2 is the table's D call, not checked against the DNA. TRBV21-1 is labeled a pseudogene. This CDR3 has 17 residues.

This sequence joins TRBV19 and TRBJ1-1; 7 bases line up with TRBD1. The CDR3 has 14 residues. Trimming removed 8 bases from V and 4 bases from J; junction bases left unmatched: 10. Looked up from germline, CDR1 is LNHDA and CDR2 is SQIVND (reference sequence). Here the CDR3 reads CASRRQGSGTEAFF. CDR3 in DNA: TGTGCCAGTCGACGACAGGGCTCGGGCACTGAAGCTTTCTTT.

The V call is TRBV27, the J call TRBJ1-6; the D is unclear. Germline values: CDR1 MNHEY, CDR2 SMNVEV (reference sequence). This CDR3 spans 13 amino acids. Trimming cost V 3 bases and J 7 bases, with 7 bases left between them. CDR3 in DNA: TGTGCCAGCAGTTTGGGAAGGAATTCACCCCTCCACTTT. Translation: CASSLGRNSPLHF.

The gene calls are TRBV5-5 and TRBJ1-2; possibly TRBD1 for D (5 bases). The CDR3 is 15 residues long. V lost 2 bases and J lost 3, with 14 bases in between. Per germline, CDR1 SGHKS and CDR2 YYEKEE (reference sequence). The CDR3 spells CASSLSVGVDYGYTF. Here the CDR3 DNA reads TGTGCCAGCAGCTTATCCGTGGGGGTGGACTATGGCTACACCTTC.

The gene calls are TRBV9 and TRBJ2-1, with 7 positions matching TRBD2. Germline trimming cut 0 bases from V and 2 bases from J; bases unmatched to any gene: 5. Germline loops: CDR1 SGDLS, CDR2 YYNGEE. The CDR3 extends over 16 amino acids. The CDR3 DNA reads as TGTGCCAGCAGCGTAGGTTCTAGCGGACCCTACAATGAGCAGTTCTTC. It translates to CASSVGSSGPYNEQFF.

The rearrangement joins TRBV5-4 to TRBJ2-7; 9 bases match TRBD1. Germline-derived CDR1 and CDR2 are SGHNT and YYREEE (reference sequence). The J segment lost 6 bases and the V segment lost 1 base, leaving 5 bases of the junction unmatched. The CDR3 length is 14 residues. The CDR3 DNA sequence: TGTGCCAGCAGCTTGAAACAGGGGGCGGTCGAGCAGTACTTC. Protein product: CASSLKQGAVEQYF. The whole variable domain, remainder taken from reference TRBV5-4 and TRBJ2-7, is ETGVTQSPTHLIKTRGQQVTLRCSSQSGHNTVSWYQQALGQGPQFIFQYYREEENGRGNFPPRFSGLQFPNYSSELNVNALELDDSALYLCASSLKQGAVEQYFGPGTRLTVT.

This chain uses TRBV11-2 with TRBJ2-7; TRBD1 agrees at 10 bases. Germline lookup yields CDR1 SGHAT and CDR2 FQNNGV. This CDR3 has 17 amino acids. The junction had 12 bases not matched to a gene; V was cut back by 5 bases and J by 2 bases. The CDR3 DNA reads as TGTGCCAGCAGCCACCGGGACAGGGGAAGACTGGCCTACGAGCAGTACTTC. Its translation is CASSHRDRGRLAYEQYF.

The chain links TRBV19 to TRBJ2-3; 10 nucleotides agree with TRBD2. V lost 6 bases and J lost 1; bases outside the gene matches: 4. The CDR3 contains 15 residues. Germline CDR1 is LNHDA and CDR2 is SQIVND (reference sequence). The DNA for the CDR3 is TGTGCCAGTAGCACCGGGACTAGCGGCACAGATACGCAGTATTTT. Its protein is CASSTGTSGTDTQYF.

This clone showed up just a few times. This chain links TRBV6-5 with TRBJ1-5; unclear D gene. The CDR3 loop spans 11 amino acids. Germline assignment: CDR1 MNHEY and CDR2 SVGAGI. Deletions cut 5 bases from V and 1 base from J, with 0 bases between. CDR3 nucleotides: TGTGCCAGCAGTAGCAATCAGCCCCAGCATTTT. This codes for CASSSNQPQHF.

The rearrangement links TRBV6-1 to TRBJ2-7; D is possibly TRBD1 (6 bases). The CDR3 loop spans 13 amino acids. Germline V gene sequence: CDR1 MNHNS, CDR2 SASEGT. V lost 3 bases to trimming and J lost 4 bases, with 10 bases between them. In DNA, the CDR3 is TGTGCCAGCAGTGATCGCAGGGGATACGAGCAGTACTTC. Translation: CASSDRRGYEQYF.

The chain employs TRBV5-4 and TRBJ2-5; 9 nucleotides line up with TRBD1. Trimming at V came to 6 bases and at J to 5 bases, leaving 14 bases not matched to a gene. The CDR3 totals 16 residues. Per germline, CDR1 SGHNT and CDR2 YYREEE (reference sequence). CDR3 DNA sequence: TGTGCCAGCACTAAGGGTGGGACAGGGTATGATGAGACCCAGTACTTC. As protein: CASTKGGTGYDETQYF.